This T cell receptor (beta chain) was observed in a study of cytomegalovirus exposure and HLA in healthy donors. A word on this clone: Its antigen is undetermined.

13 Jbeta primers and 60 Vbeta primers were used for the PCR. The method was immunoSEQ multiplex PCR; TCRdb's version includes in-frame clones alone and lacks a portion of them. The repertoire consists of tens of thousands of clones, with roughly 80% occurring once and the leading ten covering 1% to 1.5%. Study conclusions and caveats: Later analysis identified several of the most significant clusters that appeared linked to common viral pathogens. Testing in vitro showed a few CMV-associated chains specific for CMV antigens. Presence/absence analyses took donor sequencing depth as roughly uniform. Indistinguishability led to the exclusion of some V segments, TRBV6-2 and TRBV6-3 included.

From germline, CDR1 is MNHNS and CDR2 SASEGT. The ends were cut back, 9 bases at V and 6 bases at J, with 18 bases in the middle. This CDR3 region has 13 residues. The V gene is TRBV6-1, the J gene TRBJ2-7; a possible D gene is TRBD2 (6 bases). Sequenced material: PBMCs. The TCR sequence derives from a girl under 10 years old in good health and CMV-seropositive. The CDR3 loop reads CASLWTGTGEQYF. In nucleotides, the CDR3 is TGTGCCAGTTTGTGGACGGGGACTGGCGAGCAGTACTTC.